The sequence of this T cell receptor beta chain was determined in a study of a mutant IDH1 vaccine in newly diagnosed glioma. Turning to the study itself: The sex distribution of treated patients was around 60% male and 37.5% female, with a mean age of approximately 40 years. Pretreatment consisted of radiotherapy, temozolomide, or both, with most receiving both.

Time point noted: baseline, week 1 (first vaccination visit). Described treatment: pre-vaccination baseline after standard-of-care therapy. Astrocytomas that were new, WHO grade 3 or 4, IDH1-mutant and ATRX-lost were present in the donors. This clone turned up a few times. Sequencing was performed with immunoSEQ multiplex PCR; in TCRdb, only in-frame clones are kept and a portion is missing. The sample has some 60,000 clones, about 91% seen once. The germline CDR1 and CDR2 sequences are SGHVS and FQNEAQ. The V end lost 1 base, the J end lost 5 bases, and 6 bases lay between the germline ends. This CDR3 spans 13 amino acids.

The source is a man aged 50-60 years with glioma. Sample: PBMCs, taken from a glioma patient treated with radiotherapy, temozolomide or both. This chain connects TRBV7-8 to TRBJ1-3; TRBD1 is a possible D gene (5 bases). The CDR3 here is CASSLGQRNTIYF. Written as DNA, the CDR3 is TGTGCCAGCAGCTTAGGACAGAGAAACACCATATATTTT.